The sequence of this T cell receptor beta chain was determined in a study of regulatory T cells (dated by TCRdb to 2017 to 2018). For context, the study as a whole: Between CD3G-deficient patients and healthy controls, the study compared T-cell receptor beta repertoires in sorted regulatory T cells, conventional CD4+ T cells and CD8+ T cells.

For CDR1 and CDR2, the germline V gene lists KGHSH and LQKENI. Reading from cysteine to phenylalanine, the CDR3 counts 14 amino acids. The DNA shown is the 42-base CDR3, in frame from base 1. V was cut back by 1 base and J by 6 bases, leaving a gap of 10 bases between them. A word on this clone: No antigen is known for it. Per-base qualities were not stored, and no clone one base away is much larger.

Evidence of autoimmunity was present in all CD3G-deficient patients, and the autoimmunity was more severe in two of the patients. At testing, patients were between 2 and 39 years old and showed lower naive and higher memory CD4+ and CD8+ T-cell proportions. CD4+ cells were FACS-sorted into CD25-high CD127-low regulatory T cells and CD25-low CD127-high conventional CD4+ T cells. The patient group comprised roughly 6 individuals with CD3G deficiency. Patient samples and clinical data came from an international physician network spanning the United States, Europe and Asia. Ficoll density separation was used to isolate peripheral blood mononuclear cells. The multiplex PCR used 52 forward TRBV primers and 13 reverse TRBJ primers, with assay-based and computational corrections for amplification bias. Within the immunoSEQ assay, multiplex PCR amplified rearranged TRB loci from genomic DNA. An Illumina HiSeq platform was used to sequence the TRB amplicons. The published analysis was carried out like this. Custom algorithms error-filtered the raw sequences and aligned them to reference gene sequences, after which the immunoSEQ online tools were used for analysis. Productive and nonproductive TRB rearrangement frequencies were evaluated among both unique and total sequences. Hydrophobicity and amino acid composition of residues 6 and 7 within the TRB CDR3 were used to estimate the potential for self-reactivity. Groups were compared by t tests, Mann-Whitney tests or two-way ANOVA performed in Prism software. TCRdb holds this immuneACCESS table with in-frame rearrangements only. Some clones are missing; in checked studies, unresolved V genes explain under half, and the rest has no known cause. That table gives V, J and clone size, and the DNA gave D and trimming. The sample contains approximately 37,000 clones, 89% of them found a single time. Around 2.5% of the sample goes to the ten largest clones.

What the work shows at the level of the full study, not this receptor alone: In patients, repertoires had restricted unique TRB V-J pairs and skewed V and J gene usage, with regulatory T cells showing the most marked changes. Enrichment for hydrophobic residues at CDR3 positions 6 and 7 was found in conventional CD4+ T cells from CD3G-deficient patients, suggesting more self-reactive specificities.

The receptor was derived from a person under 35 with CD3G deficiency. What was sequenced was conventional CD4+ T cells sorted from blood. Recombination linked TRBV18 to TRBJ2-1, and possibly TRBD1, on 6 matching bases. Here is the DNA: TGTGCCAGCTCACCACAGGGACAAGGCAATGAGCAGTTCTTC. The resulting protein is CASSPQGQGNEQFF.